These 2 T cell receptor beta chains were all obtained from the same sample, sequenced in a study of CD8+CD57+ T cells in acquired aplastic anemia. CD8+CD57+ cell expansion had been shown by flow cytometry in patients chosen for sequencing. CDR3 and TCR beta VDJ profiling relied on a genomic DNA template. Each CDR3 protein gets one entry after TCRdb re-called the reads with MiXCR. The table has 200,000 to 250,000 distinct CDR3 sequences, less than 60% seen once. The sequencing input was sorted CD4+, CD8+, or CD8+CD57+ T cells (not recorded which) from PBMCs. All receptors come from a human donor with aplastic anemia.

The chain employs TRBV20-1 and TRBJ1-1, with TRBD1 identical over 10 bases. The germline V gene has CDR1 DFQATT and CDR2 SNEGSKA (reference sequence). V trimming: 2 bases; J trimming: 0 bases; junction bases outside the gene matches: 6. This CDR3 spans 16 amino acids. The CDR3 is CSARNPGQGLNTEAFF. The CDR3 nucleotides are TGCAGTGCTAGAAACCCGGGACAGGGGCTGAACACTGAAGCTTTCTTT.

As regards this clonotype: A much larger clone differs by one base, so this may be a read error. J is TRBJ2-7 and V is TRBV7-8; maybe TRBD1 (6 bases). This CDR3 comprises 14 residues. Germline-derived CDR1 and CDR2 are SGHVS and FQNEAQ. Trimming pared 5 bases from V and 12 bases from J, leaving 23 bases between. DNA of the CDR3: TGTGCCAGCAGCGCAGGGGCCCAACCCACAATCCGGTACTTC. Amino acid sequence: CASSAGAQPTIRYF.